This T cell receptor beta chain was sequenced during a study of identical twins. V lost 4 bases and J 9 bases, leaving 14 bases between the germline ends. The CDR3 extends over 14 amino acids. CDR1 and CDR2 (germline): SGHRS, YFSETQ. Study-level points and caveats: Models, which agreed with sharing between unrelated individuals, nonetheless underestimated the out-of-frame TCR alpha sharing seen in monozygotic twins. Conclusions came from cross-sectional statistical analysis, not from following the same donors.

Template switching added a universal primer site, and cDNA bore unique molecular identifiers. TCRdb reprocessed the 5' RACE reads with MiXCR, giving one entry per CDR3 protein. The table records 310,000 or so distinct CDR3 sequences, roughly 10% of them present only once. Concerning this clonotype itself: Its specificity is not known.

These data were likewise used in another study, on yellow fever vaccine responses in identical twins.

The rearrangement joins TRBV5-1 to TRBJ1-6; possible D gene TRBD1, 6 bases. The sequencing sample was made of CD8+ T cells sorted from blood. This TCR came from a woman between 18 and 29 years old in good health. The CDR3 coding sequence is TGCGCCAGCAGCCAATACAGGGATGGTTCACCCCTCCACTTT. Protein: CASSQYRDGSPLHF.